The 13 T cell receptor beta chains reported below all come from one sample, sequenced in a study of T cell repertoires in cytomegalovirus infection. TCRdb itself ran the reads through MiXCR, one entry per CDR3 protein. The sample records hundreds of thousands of distinct CDR3 sequences, approximately 7% being singletons. The sequencing sample was made of PBMCs. These receptors were taken from a human donor in good health (CMV status not recorded). Some clones in this sample may be carry-over from other donors' samples.

The chain couples TRBV4-1 to TRBJ2-3; maybe TRBD1 (5 bases). There are 15 residues in the CDR3. Germline-derived CDR1 and CDR2 are MGHRA and YSYEKL. The germline V and J ends were trimmed by 1 base and 3 bases, with 11 bases remaining between them. The CDR3 DNA reads TGCGCCAGCAGCCAAGCGCGGCAGGGTACAGATACGCAGTATTTT. Encoded protein: CASSQARQGTDTQYF.

Ten or more counts support this clonotype. This chain links TRBV6-1 with TRBJ2-1, with a possible D match to TRBD2 (6 bases). Germline loops: CDR1 MNHNS, CDR2 SASEGT. This CDR3 is 13 amino acids long. The V end was cut by 4 bases, the J end by 13 bases, with 17 bases between. The CDR3 spells CASSGGTPFFQFF. The CDR3 DNA sequence: TGTGCCAGCAGTGGGGGGACTCCCTTCTTTCAGTTCTTC.

This clonotype appeared many times. The rearrangement uses TRBV7-2 and TRBJ2-6; D remains unclear. V gave up 2 bases and J gave up 5 bases, with 7 bases separating them. This CDR3 is built from 14 residues. CDR1 is SGHTA, CDR2 FQGNSA, per germline. For the CDR3, the DNA is TGTGCCAGCAGCTTACTAGACAGGGCCAACGTCCTGACTTTC. Its translation is CASSLLDRANVLTF.

This clonotype was detected many times. The chain is built from TRBV28 and TRBJ2-7; D may be TRBD2 (6 bases). Germline CDR1 reads MDHEN; CDR2 reads SYDVKM. CDR3 length equals 14 residues. V lost 2 bases to trimming and J lost 2 bases, with 10 bases between them. The CDR3 nucleotides read TGTGCCAGCAGTTTAGGGGGGTTCACCTACGAGCAGTACTTC. This encodes CASSLGGFTYEQYF.

This clonotype showed up many times. The chain combines TRBV28 with TRBJ1-1; D may be TRBD1 (5 bases). The CDR3 has 17 residues. From germline, CDR1 is MDHEN and CDR2 SYDVKM. V was cut by 5 bases and J by 1 base, with 20 bases left in between. The CDR3 nucleotides are TGTGCCAGCAGTCCCAACATTGCGCAGGGTTGGAACACTGAAGCTTTCTTT. This codes for CASSPNIAQGWNTEAFF.

This clonotype was seen at least ten times. CDR3 in amino acids: CASKTVGSSYNEQFF. The CDR3 coding sequence is TGTGCCAGCAAGACCGTGGGAAGCTCCTACAATGAGCAGTTCTTC. The V gene is TRBV5-4, the J gene TRBJ2-1; D is ambiguous. The CDR3 sequence is 15 residues long. V dropped 6 bases and J dropped 0 bases, with 13 bases sitting between them. Germline CDR1 reads SGHNT; CDR2 reads YYREEE (reference sequence).

The chain employs TRBV2 and TRBJ2-4; TRBD2 matches at 9 bases. Germline assignment: CDR1 SNHLY and CDR2 FYNNEI. There are 18 residues in the CDR3. V lost 0 bases and J lost 0; bases outside the gene matches: 6. CDR3 loop: CASSEAGLAGLAKNIQYF. CDR3 sequence (DNA): TGTGCCAGCAGTGAAGCGGGCCTAGCGGGGTTAGCCAAAAACATTCAGTACTTC.

In this sample, this clonotype turned up many times. Written as DNA, the CDR3 is TGTGCCAGCAGCCAACAGGGAAAGGATGAAAAACTGTTTTTT. Protein sequence: CASSQQGKDEKLFF. The chain carries TRBV3-1 and TRBJ1-4; tentatively, D is TRBD1 (5 bases). Trimming pared 2 bases from V and 6 bases from J, leaving 10 bases between. The CDR3 contains 14 residues. Per the germline V gene, CDR1 is LGHDT and CDR2 is YNNKEL (reference sequence).

This chain uses TRBV4-2 with TRBJ1-1; D is unclear. This CDR3 is 12 amino acids long. Germline V gives CDR1 LGHNA, CDR2 YNFKEQ. V lost 0 bases, J lost 11 bases, and 10 bases lay in between. For the CDR3, the DNA is TGTGCCAGCAGCCAAGAAACGGGAGTGGCTTTCTTT. Its translation: CASSQETGVAFF.

This clonotype was picked up many times. The chain uses TRBV7-6 and TRBJ1-1; 7 nucleotides match TRBD1. Germline trimming cut 5 bases from V and 0 bases from J; bases unmatched to any gene: 6. The germline V gene encodes CDR1 SGHVS and CDR2 FNYEAQ. This CDR3 comprises 15 residues. The CDR3 here is CASSTGQLMNTEAFF. CDR3 bases: TGTGCCAGCAGCACGGGACAGCTCATGAACACTGAAGCTTTCTTT.

This clonotype came up many times. This chain links TRBV29-1 with TRBJ1-2; D is undetermined. The germline V gene has CDR1 SQVTM and CDR2 ANQGSEA. Trimming cost V 0 bases and J 5 bases, with 13 bases left between them. CDR3 length equals 14 residues. The CDR3 sequence: CSVEDTESYYGYTF. CDR3 DNA sequence: TGCAGCGTTGAAGATACAGAAAGCTATTATGGCTACACCTTC.

Comments on this clonotype: With a much larger clone just one base away, this may be a read error. The CDR3 protein is CASSQLGTGQGHTF. The CDR3 coding sequence is TGTGCCAGCAGCCAACTCGGGACAGGGCAAGGCCACACCTTC. This chain links TRBV14 with TRBJ1-2; 9 bases fit TRBD1. The CDR3 length is 14 residues. Germline V gene sequence: CDR1 SGHDN, CDR2 FVKESK. The junction had 10 bases not matched to a gene; V was cut back by 2 bases and J by 12 bases.

The chain uses TRBV19 and TRBJ1-2; 7 bases agree with TRBD1. Looked up from germline, CDR1 is LNHDA and CDR2 is SQIVND (reference sequence). V lost 6 bases and J lost 6; bases outside the gene matches: 10. The CDR3 has 14 amino acids. The CDR3 region has the DNA TGTGCCAGTAGCCGGGACAGCCTTCTGGATGGCTACACCTTC. This sequence encodes CASSRDSLLDGYTF.